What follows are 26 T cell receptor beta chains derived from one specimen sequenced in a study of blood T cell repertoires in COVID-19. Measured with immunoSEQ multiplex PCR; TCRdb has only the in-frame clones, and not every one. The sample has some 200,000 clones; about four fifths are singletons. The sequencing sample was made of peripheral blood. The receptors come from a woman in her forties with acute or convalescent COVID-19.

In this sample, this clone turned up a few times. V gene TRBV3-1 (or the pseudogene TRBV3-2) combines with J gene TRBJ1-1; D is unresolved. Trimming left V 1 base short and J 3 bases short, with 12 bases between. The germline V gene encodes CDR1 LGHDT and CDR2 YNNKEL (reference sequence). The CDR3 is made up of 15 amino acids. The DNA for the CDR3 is TGTGCCAGCAGCCAAGGTTCGACCGGGGACACTGAAGCTTTCTTT. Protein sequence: CASSQGSTGDTEAFF.

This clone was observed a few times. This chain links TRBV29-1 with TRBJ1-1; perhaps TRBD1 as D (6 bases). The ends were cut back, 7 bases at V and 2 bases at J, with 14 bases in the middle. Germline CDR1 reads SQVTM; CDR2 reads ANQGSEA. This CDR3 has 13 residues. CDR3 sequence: CSASAQGNTEAFF. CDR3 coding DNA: TGCAGCGCCTCCGCACAGGGAAACACTGAAGCTTTCTTT.

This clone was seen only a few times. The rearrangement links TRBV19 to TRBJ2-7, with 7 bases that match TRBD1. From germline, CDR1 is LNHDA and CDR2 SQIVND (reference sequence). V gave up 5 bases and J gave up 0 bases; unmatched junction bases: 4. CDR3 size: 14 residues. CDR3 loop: CASSHRDSSYEQYF. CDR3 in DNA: TGTGCCAGTAGTCACCGGGACAGCTCCTACGAGCAGTACTTC. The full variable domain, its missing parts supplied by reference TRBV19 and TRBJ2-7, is DGGITQSPKYLFRKEGQNVTLSCEQNLNHDAMYWYRQDPGQGLRLIYYSQIVNDFQKGDIAEGYSVSREKKESFPLTVTSAQKNPTAFYLCASSHRDSSYEQYFGPGTRLTVT.

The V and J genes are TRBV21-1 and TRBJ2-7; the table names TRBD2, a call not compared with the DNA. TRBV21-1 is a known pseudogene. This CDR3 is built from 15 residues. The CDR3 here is CASSIRPSGFDEQYF. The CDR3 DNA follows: TGTGCCAGCAGCATAAGACCATCGGGATTCGACGAGCAGTACTTC.

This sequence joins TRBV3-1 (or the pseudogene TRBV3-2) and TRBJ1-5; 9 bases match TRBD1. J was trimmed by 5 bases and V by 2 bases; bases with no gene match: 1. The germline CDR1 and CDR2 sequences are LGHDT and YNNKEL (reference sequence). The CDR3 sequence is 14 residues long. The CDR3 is CASSQRTGDQPQHF. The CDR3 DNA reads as TGTGCCAGCAGCCAACGGACAGGGGATCAGCCCCAGCATTTT.

CDR3 protein: CASSLRDRDYNSPLHF. CDR3 in DNA: TGTGCCAGCAGCTTGCGGGACAGGGACTATAATTCACCCCTCCACTTT. The chain couples TRBV5-6 to TRBJ1-6, with 9 bases that match TRBD1. The CDR3 is made up of 16 amino acids. Germline CDR1 and CDR2: SGHDT and YYEEEE. V shed 1 base and J 3 bases; nucleotides not matched to a gene: 2.

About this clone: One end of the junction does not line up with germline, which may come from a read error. The CDR3 nucleotides read TGTGCCAGCATTTATACAGTTTTGGCCGACAAGGAGCAGTTCTTC. Translated: CASIYTVLADKEQFF. The rearrangement uses TRBV2 and TRBJ2-1; D unclear. CDR1 is SNHLY and CDR2 is FYNNEI in the germline V gene. The CDR3 has 15 residues.

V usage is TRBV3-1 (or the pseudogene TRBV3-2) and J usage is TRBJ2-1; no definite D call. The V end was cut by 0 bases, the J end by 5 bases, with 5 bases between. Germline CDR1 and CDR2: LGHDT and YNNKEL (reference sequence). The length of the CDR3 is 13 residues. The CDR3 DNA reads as TGTGCCAGCAGCCAAGAGAGTCACAATGAGCAGTTCTTC. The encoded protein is CASSQESHNEQFF.

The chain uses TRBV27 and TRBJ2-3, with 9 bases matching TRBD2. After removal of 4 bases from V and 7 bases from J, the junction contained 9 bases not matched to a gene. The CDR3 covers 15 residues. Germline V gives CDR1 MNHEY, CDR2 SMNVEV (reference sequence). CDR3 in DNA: TGTGCCAGCAGTTCCTTAGCGGGAGACGGGTATACGCAGTATTTT. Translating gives CASSSLAGDGYTQYF.

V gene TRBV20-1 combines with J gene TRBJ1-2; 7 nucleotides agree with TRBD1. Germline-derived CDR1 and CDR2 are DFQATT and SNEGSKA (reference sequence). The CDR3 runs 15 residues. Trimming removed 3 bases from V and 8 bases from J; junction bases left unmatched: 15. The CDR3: CSASGLFRGLGGYTF. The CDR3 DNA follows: TGCAGTGCTAGTGGCCTTTTTAGGGGGCTCGGGGGCTACACCTTC.

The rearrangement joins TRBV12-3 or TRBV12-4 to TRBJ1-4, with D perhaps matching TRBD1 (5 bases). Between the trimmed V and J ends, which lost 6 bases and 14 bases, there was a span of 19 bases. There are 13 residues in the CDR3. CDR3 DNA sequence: TGTGCCAGCAGCTATCAGGGTTCTCAAAGTCTGTTTTTT. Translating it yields CASSYQGSQSLFF.

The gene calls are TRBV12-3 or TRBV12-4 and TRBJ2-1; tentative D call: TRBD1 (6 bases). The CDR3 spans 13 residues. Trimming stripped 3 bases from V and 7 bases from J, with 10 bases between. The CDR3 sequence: CASSFAGVNEQFF. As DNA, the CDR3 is TGTGCCAGCAGTTTTGCAGGGGTGAATGAGCAGTTCTTC.

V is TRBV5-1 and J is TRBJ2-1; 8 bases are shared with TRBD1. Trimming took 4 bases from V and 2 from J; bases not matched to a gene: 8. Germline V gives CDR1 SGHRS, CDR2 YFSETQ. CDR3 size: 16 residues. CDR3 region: CASSPGQVDTYNEQFF. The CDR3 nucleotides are TGCGCCAGCAGCCCGGGACAGGTCGACACCTACAATGAGCAGTTCTTC.

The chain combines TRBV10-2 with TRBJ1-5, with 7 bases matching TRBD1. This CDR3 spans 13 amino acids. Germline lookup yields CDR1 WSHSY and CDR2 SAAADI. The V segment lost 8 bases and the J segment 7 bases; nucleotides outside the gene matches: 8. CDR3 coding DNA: TGCGCCAGCTCACAGGGGTTGGAGCAGCCCCAGCATTTT. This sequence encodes CASSQGLEQPQHF.

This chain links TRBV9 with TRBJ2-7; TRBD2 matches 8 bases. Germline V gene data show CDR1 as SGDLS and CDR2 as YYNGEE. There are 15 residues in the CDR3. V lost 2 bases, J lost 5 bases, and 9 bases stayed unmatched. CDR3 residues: CASSVREGLVNEQYF. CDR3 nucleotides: TGTGCCAGCAGCGTTCGGGAGGGGTTGGTCAACGAGCAGTACTTC. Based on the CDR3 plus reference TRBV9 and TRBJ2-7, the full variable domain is DSGVTQTPKHLITATGQRVTLRCSPRSGDLSVYWYQQSLDQGLQFLIQYYNGEERAKGNILERFSAQQFPDLHSELNLSSLELGDSALYFCASSVREGLVNEQYFGPGTRLTVT.

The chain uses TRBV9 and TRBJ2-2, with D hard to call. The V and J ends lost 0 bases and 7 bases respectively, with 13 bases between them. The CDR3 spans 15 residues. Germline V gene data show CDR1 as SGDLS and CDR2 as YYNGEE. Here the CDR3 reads CASSVESPRGGELFF. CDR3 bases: TGTGCCAGCAGCGTAGAGTCCCCCCGAGGCGGGGAGCTGTTTTTT.

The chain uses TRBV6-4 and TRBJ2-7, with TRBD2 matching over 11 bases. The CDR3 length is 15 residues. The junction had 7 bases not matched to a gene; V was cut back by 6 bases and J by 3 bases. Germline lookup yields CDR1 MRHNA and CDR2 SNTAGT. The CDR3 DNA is TGTGCCAGCAGAGCCGGGACTAGCGGCAACTACGAGCAGTACTTC. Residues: CASRAGTSGNYEQYF.

The CDR3 reads CASSRPGQGRAGELFF. CDR3 in DNA: TGCGCCAGCAGCCGACCGGGACAGGGGAGGGCCGGGGAGCTGTTTTTT. The chain employs TRBV5-1 and TRBJ2-2, with 10 bases aligning to TRBD1. The V gene end was trimmed by 4 bases and the J gene end by 6 bases; junction bases not matched to a gene: 9. Germline V CDR1 and CDR2: SGHRS, YFSETQ. The CDR3 totals 16 residues.

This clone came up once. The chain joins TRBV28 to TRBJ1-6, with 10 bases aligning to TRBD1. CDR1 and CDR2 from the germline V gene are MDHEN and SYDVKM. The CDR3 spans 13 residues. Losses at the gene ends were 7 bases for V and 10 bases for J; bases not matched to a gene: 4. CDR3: CASKRGQGSPLHF. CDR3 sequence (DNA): TGTGCCAGCAAACGGGGACAGGGGTCACCCCTCCACTTT.

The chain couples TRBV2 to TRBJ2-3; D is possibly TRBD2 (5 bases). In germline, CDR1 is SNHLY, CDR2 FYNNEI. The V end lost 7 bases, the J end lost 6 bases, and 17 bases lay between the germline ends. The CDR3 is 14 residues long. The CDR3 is CASTSSLPTDTQYF. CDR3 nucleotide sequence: TGTGCCAGCACCTCTAGCCTACCGACGGATACGCAGTATTTT.

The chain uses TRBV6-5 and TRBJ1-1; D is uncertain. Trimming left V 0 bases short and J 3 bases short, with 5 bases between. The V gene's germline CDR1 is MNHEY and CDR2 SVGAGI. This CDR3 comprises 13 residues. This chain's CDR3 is CASSYSEDTEAFF. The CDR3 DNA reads TGTGCCAGCAGTTACTCGGAGGACACTGAAGCTTTCTTT.

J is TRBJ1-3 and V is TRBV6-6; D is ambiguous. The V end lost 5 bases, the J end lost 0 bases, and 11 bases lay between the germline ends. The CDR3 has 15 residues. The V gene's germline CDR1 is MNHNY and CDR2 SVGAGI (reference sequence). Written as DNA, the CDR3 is TGTGCCAGCAGTGCCATCAGGTCCTCTGGAAACACCATATATTTT. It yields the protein CASSAIRSSGNTIYF.

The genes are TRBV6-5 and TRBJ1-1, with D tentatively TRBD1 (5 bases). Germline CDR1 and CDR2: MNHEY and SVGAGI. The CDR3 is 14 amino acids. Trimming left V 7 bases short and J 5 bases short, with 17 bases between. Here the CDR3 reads CASTLAGAGTEAFF. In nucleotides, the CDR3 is TGTGCCAGCACTTTGGCTGGGGCAGGTACTGAAGCTTTCTTT.

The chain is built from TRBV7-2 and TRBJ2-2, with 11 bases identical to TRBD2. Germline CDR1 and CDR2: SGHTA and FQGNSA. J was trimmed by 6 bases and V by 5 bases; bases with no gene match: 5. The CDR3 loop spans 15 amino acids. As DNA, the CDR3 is TGTGCCAGCAGCGTTTCACTAGCGGGAGCCGGGGAGCTGTTTTTT. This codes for CASSVSLAGAGELFF. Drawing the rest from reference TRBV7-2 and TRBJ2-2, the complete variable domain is GAGVSQSPSNKVTEKGKDVELRCDPISGHTALYWYRQSLGQGLEFLIYFQGNSAPDKSGLPSDRFSAERTGGSVSTLTIQRTQQEDSAVYLCASSVSLAGAGELFFGEGSRLTVL.

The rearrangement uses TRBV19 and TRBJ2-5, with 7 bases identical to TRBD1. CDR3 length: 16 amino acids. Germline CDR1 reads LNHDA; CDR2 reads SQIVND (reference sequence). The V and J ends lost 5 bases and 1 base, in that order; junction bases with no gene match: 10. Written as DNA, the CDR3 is TGTGCCAGTAGTGTAACTACCGGGACAGTCCAAGAGACCCAGTACTTC. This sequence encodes CASSVTTGTVQETQYF. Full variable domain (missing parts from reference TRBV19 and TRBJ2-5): DGGITQSPKYLFRKEGQNVTLSCEQNLNHDAMYWYRQDPGQGLRLIYYSQIVNDFQKGDIAEGYSVSREKKESFPLTVTSAQKNPTAFYLCASSVTTGTVQETQYFGPGTRLLVL.

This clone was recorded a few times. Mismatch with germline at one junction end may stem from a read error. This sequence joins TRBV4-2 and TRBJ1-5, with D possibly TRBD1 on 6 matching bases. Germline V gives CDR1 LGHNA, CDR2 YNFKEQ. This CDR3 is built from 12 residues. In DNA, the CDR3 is TGTGCCAGCAGCCTACAAACAGGGATTTTGTATTTT. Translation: CASSLQTGILYF.